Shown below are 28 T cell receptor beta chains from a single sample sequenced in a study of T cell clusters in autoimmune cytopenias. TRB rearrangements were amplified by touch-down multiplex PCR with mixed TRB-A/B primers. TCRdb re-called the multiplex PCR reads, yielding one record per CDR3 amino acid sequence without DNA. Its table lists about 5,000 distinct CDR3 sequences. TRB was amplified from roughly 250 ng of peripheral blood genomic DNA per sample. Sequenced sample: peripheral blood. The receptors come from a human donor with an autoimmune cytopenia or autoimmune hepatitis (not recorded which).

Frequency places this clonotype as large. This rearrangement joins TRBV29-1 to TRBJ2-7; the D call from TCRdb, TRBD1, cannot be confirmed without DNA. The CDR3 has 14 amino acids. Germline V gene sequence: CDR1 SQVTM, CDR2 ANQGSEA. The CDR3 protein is CSVAGGQGSYEQYF.

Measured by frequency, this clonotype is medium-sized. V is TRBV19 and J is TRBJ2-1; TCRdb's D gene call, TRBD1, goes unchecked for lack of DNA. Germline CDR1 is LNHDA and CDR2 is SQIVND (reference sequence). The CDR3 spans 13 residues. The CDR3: CASSRDRVNEQFF.

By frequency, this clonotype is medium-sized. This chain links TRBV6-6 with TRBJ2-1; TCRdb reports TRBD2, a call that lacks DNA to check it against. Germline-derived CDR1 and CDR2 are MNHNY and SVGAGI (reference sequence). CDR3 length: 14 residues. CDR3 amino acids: CASSPPEGRNEQFF.

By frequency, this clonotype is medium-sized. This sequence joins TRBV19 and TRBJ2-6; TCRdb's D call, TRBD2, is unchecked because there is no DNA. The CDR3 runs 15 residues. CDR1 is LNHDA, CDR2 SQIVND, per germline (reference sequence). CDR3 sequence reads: CASSNQGLGANVLTF. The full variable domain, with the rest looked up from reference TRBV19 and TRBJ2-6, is DGGITQSPKYLFRKEGQNVTLSCEQNLNHDAMYWYRQDPGQGLRLIYYSQIVNDFQKGDIAEGYSVSREKKESFPLTVTSAQKNPTAFYLCASSNQGLGANVLTFGAGSRLTVL.

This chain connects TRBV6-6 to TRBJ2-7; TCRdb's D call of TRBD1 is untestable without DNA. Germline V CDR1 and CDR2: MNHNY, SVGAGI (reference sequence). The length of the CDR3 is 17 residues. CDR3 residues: CASRDTLSGTGPYEQYF.

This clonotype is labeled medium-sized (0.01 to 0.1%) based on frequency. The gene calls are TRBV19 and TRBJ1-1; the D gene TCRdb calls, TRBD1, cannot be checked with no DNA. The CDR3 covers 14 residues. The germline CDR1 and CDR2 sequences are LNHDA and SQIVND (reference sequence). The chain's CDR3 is CASKMAGVNTEAFF.

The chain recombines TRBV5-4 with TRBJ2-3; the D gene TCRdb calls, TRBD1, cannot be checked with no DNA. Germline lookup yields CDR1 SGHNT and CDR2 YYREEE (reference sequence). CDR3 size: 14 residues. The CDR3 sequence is CACSLWGAGDTQYF.

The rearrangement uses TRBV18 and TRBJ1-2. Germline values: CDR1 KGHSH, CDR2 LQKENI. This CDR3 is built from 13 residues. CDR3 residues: CASSPGSDYGYTF.

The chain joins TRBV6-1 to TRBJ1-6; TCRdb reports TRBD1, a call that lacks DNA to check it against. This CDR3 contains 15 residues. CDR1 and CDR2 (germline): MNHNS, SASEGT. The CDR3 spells CASSELDRGNSPLHF.

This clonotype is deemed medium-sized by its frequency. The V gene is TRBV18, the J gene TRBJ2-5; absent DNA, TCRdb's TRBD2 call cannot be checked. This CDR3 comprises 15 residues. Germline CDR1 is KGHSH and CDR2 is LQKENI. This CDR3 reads CASSPGSGRIETQYF.

The CDR3 loop reads CASLHSVSYNEQFF. The chain uses TRBV30 and TRBJ2-1; TCRdb indicates TRBD2, and absent DNA this call remains unverified. The CDR3 extends over 14 amino acids. Per germline, CDR1 GTSNPN and CDR2 SVGIG (reference sequence).

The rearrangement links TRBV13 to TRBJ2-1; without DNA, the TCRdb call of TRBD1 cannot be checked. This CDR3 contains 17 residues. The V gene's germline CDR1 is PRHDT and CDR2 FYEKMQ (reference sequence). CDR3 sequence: CASSLVDRTGIPSEQFF.

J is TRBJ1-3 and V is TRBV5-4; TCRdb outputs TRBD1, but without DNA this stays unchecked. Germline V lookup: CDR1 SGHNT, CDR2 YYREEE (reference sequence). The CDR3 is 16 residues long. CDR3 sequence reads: CASSLGGDRSGNTIYF.

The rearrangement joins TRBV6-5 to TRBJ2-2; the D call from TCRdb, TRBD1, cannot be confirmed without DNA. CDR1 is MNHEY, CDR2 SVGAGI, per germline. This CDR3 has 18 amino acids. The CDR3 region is CASSYSGRGFGNTGELFF.

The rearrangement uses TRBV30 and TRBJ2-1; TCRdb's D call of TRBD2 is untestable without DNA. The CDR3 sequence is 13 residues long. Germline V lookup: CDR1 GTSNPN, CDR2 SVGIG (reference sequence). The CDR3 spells CAWSEGLASEQFF.

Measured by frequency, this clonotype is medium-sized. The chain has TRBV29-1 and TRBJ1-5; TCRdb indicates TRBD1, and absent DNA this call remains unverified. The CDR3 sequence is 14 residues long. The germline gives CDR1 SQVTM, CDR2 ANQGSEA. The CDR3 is CSVQEDRVSQPQHF.

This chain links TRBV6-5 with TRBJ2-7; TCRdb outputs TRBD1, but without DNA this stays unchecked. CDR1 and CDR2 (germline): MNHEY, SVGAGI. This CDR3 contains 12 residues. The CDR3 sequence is CASSSTGYEQYF.

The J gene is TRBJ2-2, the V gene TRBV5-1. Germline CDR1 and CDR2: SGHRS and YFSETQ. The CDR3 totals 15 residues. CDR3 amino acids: CASRLLDANTGELFF.

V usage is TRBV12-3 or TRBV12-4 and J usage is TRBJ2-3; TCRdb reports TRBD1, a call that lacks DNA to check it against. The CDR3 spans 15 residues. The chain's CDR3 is CASSFRAGGANTQYF.

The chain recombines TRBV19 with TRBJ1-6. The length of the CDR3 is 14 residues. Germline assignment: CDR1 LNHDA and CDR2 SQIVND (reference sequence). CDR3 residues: CASSMWRGNSPLHF.

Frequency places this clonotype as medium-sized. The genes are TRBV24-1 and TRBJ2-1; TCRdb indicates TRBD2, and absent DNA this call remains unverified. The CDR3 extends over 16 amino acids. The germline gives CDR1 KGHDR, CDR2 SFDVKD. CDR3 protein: CATSDSALARNNEQFF.

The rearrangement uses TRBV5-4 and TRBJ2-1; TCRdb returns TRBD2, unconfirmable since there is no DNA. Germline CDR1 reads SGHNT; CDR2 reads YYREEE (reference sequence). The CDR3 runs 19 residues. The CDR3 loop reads CASSLMGKTQGPSYNEQFF.

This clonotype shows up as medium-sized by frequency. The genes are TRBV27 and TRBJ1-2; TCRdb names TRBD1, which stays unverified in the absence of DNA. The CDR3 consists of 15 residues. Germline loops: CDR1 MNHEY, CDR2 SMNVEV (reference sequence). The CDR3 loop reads CASSSPRQGAYGYTF.

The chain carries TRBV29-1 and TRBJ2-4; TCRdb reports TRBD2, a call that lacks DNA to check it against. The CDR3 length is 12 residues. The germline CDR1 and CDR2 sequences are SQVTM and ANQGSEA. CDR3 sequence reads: CSVAGGGNIQYF.

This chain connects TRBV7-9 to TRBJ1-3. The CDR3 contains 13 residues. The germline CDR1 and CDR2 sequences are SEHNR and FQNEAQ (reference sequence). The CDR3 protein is CASKGFSGNTIYF. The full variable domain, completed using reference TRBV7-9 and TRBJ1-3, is DTGVSQNPRHKITKRGQNVTFRCDPISEHNRLYWYRQTLGQGPEFLTYFQNEAQLEKSRLLSDRFSAERPKGSFSTLEIQRTEQGDSAMYLCASKGFSGNTIYFGEGSWLTVV.

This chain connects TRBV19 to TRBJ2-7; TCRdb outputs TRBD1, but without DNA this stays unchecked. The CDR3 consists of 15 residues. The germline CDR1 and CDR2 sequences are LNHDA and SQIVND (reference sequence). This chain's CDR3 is CASSRNRRTLGEQYF.

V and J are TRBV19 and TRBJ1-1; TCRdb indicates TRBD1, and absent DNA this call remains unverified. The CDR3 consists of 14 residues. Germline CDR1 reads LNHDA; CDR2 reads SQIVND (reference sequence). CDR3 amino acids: CASKGNLGVTEAFF.

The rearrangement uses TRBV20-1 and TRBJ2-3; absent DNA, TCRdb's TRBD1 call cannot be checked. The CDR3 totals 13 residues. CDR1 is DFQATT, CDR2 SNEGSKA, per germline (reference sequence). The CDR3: CRAGQGRPDTQYF.